A selection of T cell receptor beta chains follows, all from one sample in a study of shared clonotypes between healthy human individuals. Here immunoSEQ multiplex PCR was the method, and the copy in TCRdb shows in-frame clones only, minus some. The sample includes around 1.4 million clones, about 98.5% of them seen just once. Sequencing input: naive CD4+ T cells sorted from blood. The receptors were sampled from a young man in good health. CDR3s include the opening cysteine and the closing phenylalanine or tryptophan. The order of the fields is clone size, D gene, J gene, V gene, CDR3 protein, CDR3 DNA. A D gene is named only where the DNA matches it firmly. The listing skips clone size in some rows; elsewhere it reads once, few, many or a size class.

clone size: -
D gene: TRBD1
J gene: TRBJ1-1
V gene: TRBV11-3
CDR3 protein: CASSFDHRGGKAFF
CDR3 DNA: TGTGCCAGCAGCTTTGACCACAGGGGAGGGAAAGCTTTCTTT

clone size: -
D gene: -
J gene: TRBJ2-2
V gene: TRBV27
CDR3 protein: CASSRTSGLIGELFF
CDR3 DNA: TGTGCCAGCAGTCGAACCTCAGGGTTGATCGGGGAGCTGTTTTTT

clone size: -
D gene: -
J gene: TRBJ1-2
V gene: TRBV19
CDR3 protein: CASSKVQHGYTF
CDR3 DNA: TGTGCCAGTAGTAAGGTCCAACATGGCTACACCTTC

clone size: -
D gene: TRBD1
J gene: TRBJ2-2
V gene: TRBV7-6
CDR3 protein: CASSSSGTVVGELFF
CDR3 DNA: TGTGCCAGCAGCTCCTCAGGGACAGTAGTCGGGGAGCTGTTTTTT

clone size: -
D gene: TRBD1
J gene: TRBJ2-5
V gene: TRBV5-1
CDR3 protein: CASRYRGVETQYF
CDR3 DNA: TGCGCCAGCAGGTACAGGGGGGTGGAGACCCAGTACTTC

clone size: -
D gene: -
J gene: TRBJ2-2
V gene: TRBV7-9
CDR3 protein: CASIGLSTNTGELFF
CDR3 DNA: TGTGCCAGCATCGGACTTTCGACGAACACCGGGGAGCTGTTTTTT

clone size: -
D gene: -
J gene: TRBJ2-2
V gene: TRBV9
CDR3 protein: CASSVVPGGGTGELFF
CDR3 DNA: TGTGCCAGCAGCGTAGTCCCGGGTGGGGGCACCGGGGAGCTGTTTTTT

clone size: -
D gene: -
J gene: TRBJ2-7
V gene: TRBV4-3
CDR3 protein: CASSQEAAGGYEQYF
CDR3 DNA: TGCGCCAGCAGCCAAGAAGCGGCAGGTGGCTACGAGCAGTACTTC

clone size: -
D gene: TRBD2
J gene: TRBJ2-2
V gene: TRBV19
CDR3 protein: CASTGLAGNTGELFF
CDR3 DNA: TGTGCCAGTACTGGCCTAGCGGGGAACACCGGGGAGCTGTTTTTT

clone size: -
D gene: -
J gene: TRBJ2-1
V gene: TRBV5-1
CDR3 protein: CASSPLAVGNEQFF
CDR3 DNA: TGCGCCAGCAGTCCCCTGGCGGTTGGGAATGAGCAGTTCTTC

clone size: -
D gene: -
J gene: TRBJ2-7
V gene: TRBV4-1
CDR3 protein: CASSRPSSGTPLSYEQYF
CDR3 DNA: TGCGCCAGCAGCCGTCCGTCATCTGGGACACCCTTATCCTACGAGCAGTACTTC

clone size: -
D gene: -
J gene: TRBJ1-1
V gene: TRBV6-1
CDR3 protein: CASRWTAPGNTEAFF
CDR3 DNA: TGTGCCAGCAGATGGACAGCCCCTGGGAACACTGAAGCTTTCTTT

clone size: -
D gene: TRBD2
J gene: TRBJ2-3
V gene: TRBV5-1
CDR3 protein: CASSLARLADTDTQYF
CDR3 DNA: TGCGCCAGCAGCTTGGCTCGGCTAGCGGACACAGATACGCAGTATTTT

clone size: -
D gene: TRBD2
J gene: TRBJ2-7
V gene: TRBV5-8
CDR3 protein: CASSLVAGGPREQYF
CDR3 DNA: TGTGCCAGCAGCTTGGTGGCGGGAGGGCCGAGGGAGCAGTACTTC

clone size: -
D gene: -
J gene: TRBJ2-7
V gene: TRBV10-3
CDR3 protein: CAISEGFEQYF
CDR3 DNA: TGTGCCATCAGTGAGGGGTTCGAGCAGTACTTC

clone size: -
D gene: TRBD1
J gene: TRBJ2-7
V gene: TRBV6-5
CDR3 protein: CASSSYPTGLSYEQYF
CDR3 DNA: TGTGCCAGCAGTTCCTACCCGACAGGGCTGTCCTACGAGCAGTACTTC

clone size: -
D gene: -
J gene: TRBJ2-1
V gene: TRBV6-6
CDR3 protein: CASSSRGTGNEQFF
CDR3 DNA: TGTGCCAGCAGTTCCCGAGGGACTGGCAATGAGCAGTTCTTC

clone size: -
D gene: -
J gene: TRBJ1-4
V gene: TRBV25-1
CDR3 protein: CASSPSGRPNEKLFF
CDR3 DNA: TGTGCCAGCAGCCCCTCGGGCAGACCGAATGAAAAACTGTTTTTT

clone size: once
D gene: TRBD1
J gene: TRBJ1-2
V gene: TRBV18
CDR3 protein: CASSPETGLPSYGYTF
CDR3 DNA: TGTGCCAGCTCACCAGAGACAGGGTTGCCCAGTTATGGCTACACCTTC

clone size: -
D gene: -
J gene: TRBJ1-1
V gene: TRBV7-8
CDR3 protein: CASSLARRNTEAFF
CDR3 DNA: TGTGCCAGCAGCTTAGCGCGACGGAACACTGAAGCTTTCTTT

clone size: -
D gene: -
J gene: TRBJ1-1
V gene: TRBV4-1
CDR3 protein: CASSQIQGIAFF
CDR3 DNA: TGCGCCAGCAGCCAGATCCAGGGGATAGCTTTCTTT

clone size: once
D gene: TRBD1
J gene: TRBJ1-1
V gene: TRBV5-1
CDR3 protein: CASSAGDRVNTEAFF
CDR3 DNA: TGCGCCAGCAGCGCAGGGGACAGGGTGAACACTGAAGCTTTCTTT

clone size: -
D gene: -
J gene: TRBJ1-2
V gene: TRBV7-2
CDR3 protein: CASSLEGRSGGYTF
CDR3 DNA: TGTGCCAGCAGCTTAGAGGGCAGATCAGGAGGCTACACCTTC

clone size: -
D gene: -
J gene: TRBJ2-1
V gene: TRBV6-5
CDR3 protein: CASSSLALLAGEQFF
CDR3 DNA: TGTGCCAGCAGTTCCCTTGCCTTACTAGCAGGGGAGCAGTTCTTC

clone size: -
D gene: TRBD1
J gene: TRBJ2-1
V gene: TRBV18
CDR3 protein: CASSPATGSNEQFF
CDR3 DNA: TGTGCCAGCTCACCAGCGACAGGGTCCAATGAGCAGTTCTTC

clone size: -
D gene: -
J gene: TRBJ2-3
V gene: TRBV6-5
CDR3 protein: CASSFDTGGTQYF
CDR3 DNA: TGTGCCAGCAGCTTCGATACAGGCGGAACGCAGTATTTT

clone size: -
D gene: -
J gene: TRBJ1-4
V gene: TRBV2
CDR3 protein: CASSWAGTVFF
CDR3 DNA: TGTGCCAGCAGTTGGGCGGGTACGGTGTTTTTT

clone size: -
D gene: -
J gene: TRBJ1-5
V gene: TRBV11-2
CDR3 protein: CASSLGAPRGNQPQHF
CDR3 DNA: TGTGCCAGCAGCTTAGGGGCCCCACGCGGCAATCAGCCCCAGCATTTT

clone size: -
D gene: -
J gene: TRBJ1-3
V gene: TRBV7-9
CDR3 protein: CASSSTRSGNTIYF
CDR3 DNA: TGTGCCAGCAGCTCGACACGATCTGGAAACACCATATATTTT

clone size: once
D gene: -
J gene: TRBJ1-2
V gene: TRBV7-9
CDR3 protein: CASSLAGAYGYTF
CDR3 DNA: TGTGCCAGCAGCTTAGCAGGGGCCTATGGCTACACCTTC

clone size: -
D gene: -
J gene: TRBJ1-1
V gene: TRBV5-1
CDR3 protein: CASSLPPGTTLRPDTVNTEAFF
CDR3 DNA: TGCGCCAGCAGCCTCCCCCCCGGGACAACCCTCCGCCCCGATACAGTGAACACTGAAGCTTTCTTT

clone size: -
D gene: -
J gene: TRBJ2-4
V gene: TRBV7-9
CDR3 protein: CASSLGDAPQAKNIQYF
CDR3 DNA: TGTGCCAGCAGCTTGGGGGACGCCCCACAGGCCAAAAACATTCAGTACTTC

clone size: -
D gene: -
J gene: TRBJ2-3
V gene: TRBV6-8
CDR3 protein: CASRYAEALDTQYF
CDR3 DNA: TGTGCCAGCAGATACGCGGAGGCGTTAGATACGCAGTATTTT

clone size: -
D gene: -
J gene: TRBJ2-7
V gene: TRBV28
CDR3 protein: CASSLDSYEQYF
CDR3 DNA: TGTGCCAGCAGTTTAGACTCCTACGAGCAGTACTTC

clone size: -
D gene: -
J gene: TRBJ2-2
V gene: TRBV7-2
CDR3 protein: CASSLDGTGELFF
CDR3 DNA: TGTGCCAGCAGCTTAGATGGCACCGGGGAGCTGTTTTTT

clone size: -
D gene: TRBD2
J gene: TRBJ2-3
V gene: TRBV14
CDR3 protein: CASSQGWTSGRWTDTQYF
CDR3 DNA: TGTGCCAGCAGCCAAGGTTGGACTAGCGGGAGGTGGACAGATACGCAGTATTTT

clone size: -
D gene: -
J gene: TRBJ2-3
V gene: TRBV13
CDR3 protein: CASSSKRADTQYF
CDR3 DNA: TGTGCCAGCAGCTCTAAGCGCGCAGATACGCAGTATTTT

clone size: -
D gene: -
J gene: TRBJ1-2
V gene: TRBV15
CDR3 protein: CATSSRLLLGGYTF
CDR3 DNA: TGTGCCACCAGCAGCCGTTTATTGTTGGGGGGCTACACCTTC

clone size: -
D gene: TRBD2
J gene: TRBJ2-3
V gene: TRBV5-6
CDR3 protein: CASSTSGRGADTQYF
CDR3 DNA: TGTGCCAGCAGCACAAGCGGGAGGGGGGCAGATACGCAGTATTTT

clone size: -
D gene: TRBD2
J gene: TRBJ2-7
V gene: TRBV29-1
CDR3 protein: CSHLLPGGDEQYF
CDR3 DNA: TGCAGCCACCTTCTACCGGGAGGGGACGAGCAGTACTTC

clone size: once
D gene: TRBD1
J gene: TRBJ2-2
V gene: TRBV9
CDR3 protein: CASKPGQGNTGELFF
CDR3 DNA: TGTGCCAGCAAGCCGGGACAGGGGAACACCGGGGAGCTGTTTTTT

clone size: -
D gene: TRBD1
J gene: TRBJ2-3
V gene: TRBV9
CDR3 protein: CASSVRDRTDTQYF
CDR3 DNA: TGTGCCAGCAGCGTCCGGGACAGAACAGATACGCAGTATTTT

clone size: -
D gene: TRBD2
J gene: TRBJ2-7
V gene: TRBV13
CDR3 protein: CASSNLGGSYEQYF
CDR3 DNA: TGTGCCAGCAGTAACTTGGGAGGGTCCTACGAGCAGTACTTC

clone size: -
D gene: TRBD1
J gene: TRBJ1-5
V gene: TRBV28
CDR3 protein: CASSPQEGQGNQPQHF
CDR3 DNA: TGTGCCAGCAGTCCGCAGGAGGGACAGGGCAATCAGCCCCAGCATTTT

clone size: -
D gene: -
J gene: TRBJ2-2
V gene: TRBV28
CDR3 protein: CASSFFGTGELFF
CDR3 DNA: TGTGCCAGCAGTTTTTTCGGTACCGGGGAGCTGTTTTTT

clone size: -
D gene: TRBD1
J gene: TRBJ2-5
V gene: TRBV29-1
CDR3 protein: CSGGNTGEETQYF
CDR3 DNA: TGCAGCGGTGGGAACACAGGGGAGGAGACCCAGTACTTC

clone size: -
D gene: TRBD2
J gene: TRBJ2-3
V gene: TRBV7-3
CDR3 protein: CASSTGLAGITDTQYF
CDR3 DNA: TGTGCCAGCAGCACGGGACTAGCGGGAATCACAGATACGCAGTATTTT

clone size: -
D gene: -
J gene: TRBJ1-1
V gene: TRBV30
CDR3 protein: CAWQTDLNTEAFF
CDR3 DNA: TGTGCCTGGCAGACAGATTTGAACACTGAAGCTTTCTTT

clone size: -
D gene: TRBD2
J gene: TRBJ2-1
V gene: TRBV7-3
CDR3 protein: CASSPAGGEQFF
CDR3 DNA: TGTGCCAGCAGCCCCGCGGGAGGGGAGCAGTTCTTC

clone size: -
D gene: -
J gene: TRBJ2-7
V gene: TRBV28
CDR3 protein: CASSPGGDRASYEQYF
CDR3 DNA: TGTGCCAGCAGCCCCGGGGGGGACAGGGCCTCCTACGAGCAGTACTTC

clone size: -
D gene: TRBD2
J gene: TRBJ2-7
V gene: TRBV2
CDR3 protein: CASSEARLRLAGGHEQYF
CDR3 DNA: TGTGCCAGCAGTGAAGCGCGGCTGCGACTAGCGGGAGGACACGAGCAGTACTTC

clone size: -
D gene: TRBD1
J gene: TRBJ2-7
V gene: TRBV5-1
CDR3 protein: CARLIRDRDSEQYF
CDR3 DNA: TGCGCCAGGTTAATCCGGGACAGGGATAGCGAGCAGTACTTC

clone size: -
D gene: TRBD2
J gene: TRBJ2-5
V gene: TRBV4-3
CDR3 protein: CASSQWGGTETQYF
CDR3 DNA: TGCGCCAGCAGCCAATGGGGAGGGACAGAGACCCAGTACTTC

clone size: -
D gene: -
J gene: TRBJ2-7
V gene: TRBV30
CDR3 protein: CAWSGAGNIHYEQYF
CDR3 DNA: TGTGCCTGGAGTGGGGCAGGGAATATCCACTACGAGCAGTACTTC